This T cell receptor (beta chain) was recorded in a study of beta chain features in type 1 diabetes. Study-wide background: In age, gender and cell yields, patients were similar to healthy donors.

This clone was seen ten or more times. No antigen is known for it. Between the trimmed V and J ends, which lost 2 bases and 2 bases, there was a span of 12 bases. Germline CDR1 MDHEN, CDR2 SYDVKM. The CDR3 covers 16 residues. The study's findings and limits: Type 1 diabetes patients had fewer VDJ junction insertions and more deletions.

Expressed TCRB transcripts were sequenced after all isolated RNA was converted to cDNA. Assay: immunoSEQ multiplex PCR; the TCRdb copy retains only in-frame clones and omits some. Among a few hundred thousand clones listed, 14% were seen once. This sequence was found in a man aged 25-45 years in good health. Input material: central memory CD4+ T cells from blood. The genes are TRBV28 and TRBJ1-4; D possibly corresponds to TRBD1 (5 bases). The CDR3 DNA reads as TGTGCCAGCAGTTTACAGGGTGGAATGACTAATGAAAAACTGTTTTTT. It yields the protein CASSLQGGMTNEKLFF.